The present TCR beta chain was sequenced within a study of blood T cell repertoires in COVID-19. About the study: COVID-19 samples from acute and convalescent phases originated in the United States, Italy and Spain. The analysed material was cDNA or gDNA that came from T cells, B-cell-depleted T cells, or PBMCs.

In the study's own analysis: Researchers report that nucleated cell counts were estimated from reference gene primer amplification. Generated by immunoSEQ multiplex PCR, the TCRdb table keeps only in-frame clones and is missing some. That table gives V, J and clone size, and the DNA gave D and trimming. The sample lists about 200,000 clones, roughly nine tenths occurring once. The sequenced material came from peripheral blood. The sequence was collected from a woman between 50 and 59 years old with COVID-19, enrolled during active disease.

CDR3 sequence: CASSLQGGISTDTQYF. CDR3 coding DNA: TGCGCCAGCAGCCTCCAGGGCGGGATTAGCACAGATACGCAGTATTTT. The V and J genes are TRBV4-1 and TRBJ2-3; tentatively, D is TRBD2 (6 bases). The germline V gene has CDR1 MGHRA and CDR2 YSYEKL. There are 16 residues in the CDR3. Trimming stripped 4 bases from V and 0 bases from J, with 14 bases between.